The rows below give T cell receptor beta chains drawn from one sample of a study of human T cells and chemical hapten exposure. Each CDR3 protein is one row after TCRdb ran MiXCR on the RACE reads. Of 96,000 or so distinct CDR3 sequences in the sample, approximately 8.6% are singletons; the top ten hold about 2%. The starting material was whole blood, obtained in connection with sensitization to the hapten diphenylcyclopropenone (DPC). These receptor sequences come from a woman in her 40s with alopecia areata. Some clones in this sample may be carry-over from other donors' samples. Both conserved end residues are part of each CDR3. A D gene is named only where the DNA matches it firmly. A row's size may be missing; if present it is once, few, many or a size class.

v_gene	j_gene	d_gene	abundance	CDR3nt	CDR3aa
TRBV27	TRBJ1-6	TRBD1	many	TGTGCCAGCAGTTTATACGCCCCGGGACAGAATAATTCACCCCTCCACTTT	CASSLYAPGQNNSPLHF
TRBV3-2	TRBJ2-7	-	few	TGTGCCAGCAGCCAATCCCCTAGCGGGGGGGAGAAGTACGAGCAGTACTTC	CASSQSPSGGEKYEQYF
TRBV2	TRBJ2-2	-	many	TGTGCCAGCAGTGAAGGGAGGACAGGGGAGCTGTTTTTT	CASSEGRTGELFF
TRBV28	TRBJ2-7	-	-	TGTGTCAGCAGCCCCGGACAGTACGAGCAGTACTTC	CVSSPGQYEQYF
TRBV4-1	TRBJ2-7	-	-	TGCGCCAGCAGCCAAGCGGGACAAAAGTACTTC	CASSQAGQKYF
TRBV9	TRBJ1-6	-	-	TGTGCCAGCAGCGATGAAGAGACGGACTCCTATAATTCACCCCTCCACTTT	CASSDEETDSYNSPLHF
TRBV29-1	TRBJ2-5	TRBD1	many	TGCAGCATGGGACAGGGGGGTCAAGAGACCCAGTACTTC	CSMGQGGQETQYF
TRBV12-3/TRBV12-4	TRBJ1-6	-	few	TGTGCCAGCAGTCTCTCGGGGGGGCGGGATAATTCACCCCTCCACTTT	CASSLSGGRDNSPLHF
TRBV3-1	TRBJ1-1	-	many	TGTGCCAGCAGCCAAGGCCTGTGGGGGCGAAGTTCTTCAGCTTTCTTT	CASSQGLWGRSSSAFF
TRBV4-2	TRBJ1-4	-	-	TGTGCCAGCAGCCACTGGAATAACCTGAGGGGGGGCTCATCGACTAATGAAAAACTGTTTTTT	CASSHWNNLRGGSSTNEKLFF
TRBV5-1	TRBJ2-2	TRBD1	few	TGCGCCAGCAGCCGGCGACAGGGAATGGCCGGGGAGCTGTTTTTT	CASSRRQGMAGELFF
TRBV27	TRBJ1-5	-	-	TGTGCCAGCAGCCCGACGGGGGCCCCGAGCAATCAGCCCCAGCATTTT	CASSPTGAPSNQPQHF
TRBV5-1	TRBJ2-3	-	-	TGCGCCAGCAACCCGGGAGAGATTACAGATACGCAGTATTTT	CASNPGEITDTQYF
TRBV5-1	TRBJ2-7	-	-	TGCGCCAGCAGCTCACTAGCAGCCGCCTACGAGCAGTACTTC	CASSSLAAAYEQYF
TRBV11-2	TRBJ2-1	TRBD2	few	TGTGCCAGCAGCCCCCGGGCGGCTAGCGGGAGGAGAAATGAGCAGTTCTTC	CASSPRAASGRRNEQFF